The entry that follows covers one T cell receptor (beta chain) sequence. V lost 4 bases, J lost 7 bases, and 20 bases lay in between. The CDR3 loop spans 16 amino acids. The germline CDR1 and CDR2 sequences are SGHRS and YFSETQ. The repertoire was sequenced with immunoSEQ multiplex PCR; TCRdb's copy has only in-frame clones and lacks some. The table shows over 100,000 clones, with 70% to 90% occurring only once. This specimen comes from a study of blood T cell repertoires in COVID-19. The wider study: Donors in the United States, Italy and Spain gave samples during acute or convalescent COVID-19.

This TCR was sampled from a man aged 45-65 years with acute or convalescent COVID-19. Sequencing was done on a sample of peripheral blood. The chain combines TRBV5-1 with TRBJ1-4; TRBD1 might be the D (6 bases). The CDR3 reads CASSLDYRVDGEKLFF. CDR3 bases: TGCGCCAGCAGCCTAGATTACAGGGTAGATGGTGAAAAACTGTTTTTT.